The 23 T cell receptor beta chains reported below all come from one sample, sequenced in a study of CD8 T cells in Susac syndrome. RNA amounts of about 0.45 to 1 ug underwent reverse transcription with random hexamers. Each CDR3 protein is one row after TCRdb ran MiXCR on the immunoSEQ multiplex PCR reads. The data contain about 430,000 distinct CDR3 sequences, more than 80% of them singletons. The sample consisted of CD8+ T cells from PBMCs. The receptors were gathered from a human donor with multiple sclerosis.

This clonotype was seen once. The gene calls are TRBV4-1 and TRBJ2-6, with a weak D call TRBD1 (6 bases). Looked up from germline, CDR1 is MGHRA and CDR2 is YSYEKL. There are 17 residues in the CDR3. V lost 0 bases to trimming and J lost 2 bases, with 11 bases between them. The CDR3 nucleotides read TGCGCCAGCAGCCAAGATGGGGCAGGGGCTGGGGCCAACGTCCTGACTTTC. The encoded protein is CASSQDGAGAGANVLTF.

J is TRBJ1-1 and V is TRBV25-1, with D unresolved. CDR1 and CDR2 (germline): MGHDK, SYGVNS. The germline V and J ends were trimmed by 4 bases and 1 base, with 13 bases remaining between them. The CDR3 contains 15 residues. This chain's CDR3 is CASSAGLARNTEAFF. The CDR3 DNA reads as TGTGCCAGCAGTGCCGGCTTGGCGCGGAACACTGAAGCTTTCTTT. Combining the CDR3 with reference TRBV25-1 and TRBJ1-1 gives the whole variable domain EADIYQTPRYLVIGTGKKITLECSQTMGHDKMYWYQQDPGMELHLIHYSYGVNSTEKGDLSSESTVSRIRTEHFPLTLESARPSHTSQYLCASSAGLARNTEAFFGQGTRLTVV.

The CDR3 is CATSRDLGLAGNEQFF. The CDR3 nucleotides read TGTGCCACCAGCAGAGATCTCGGCCTAGCGGGCAATGAGCAGTTCTTC. The chain is built from TRBV15 and TRBJ2-1, with 8 bases aligning to TRBD2. CDR3 length: 16 residues. CDR1 and CDR2 from the germline V gene are LNHNV and YYDKDF (reference sequence). J gave up 6 bases and V 0 bases, and 7 bases lay outside the gene matches.

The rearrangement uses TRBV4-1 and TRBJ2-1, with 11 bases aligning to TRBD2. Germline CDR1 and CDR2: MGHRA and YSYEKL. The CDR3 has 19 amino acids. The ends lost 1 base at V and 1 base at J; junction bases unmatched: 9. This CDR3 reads CASSQGASGRPLSYNEQFF. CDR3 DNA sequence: TGCGCCAGCAGCCAAGGGGCTAGCGGGAGGCCCCTATCCTACAATGAGCAGTTCTTC.

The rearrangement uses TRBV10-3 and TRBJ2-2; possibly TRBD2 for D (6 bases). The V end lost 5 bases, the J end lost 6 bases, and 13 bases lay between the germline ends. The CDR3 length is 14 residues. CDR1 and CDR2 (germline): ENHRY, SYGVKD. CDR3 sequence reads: CAISWRARAGELFF. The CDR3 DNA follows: TGTGCCATCAGTTGGAGGGCCCGAGCCGGGGAGCTGTTTTTT.

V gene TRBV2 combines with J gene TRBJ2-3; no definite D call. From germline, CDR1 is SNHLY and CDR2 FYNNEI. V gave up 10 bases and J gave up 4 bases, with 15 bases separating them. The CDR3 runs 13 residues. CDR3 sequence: CAITGLSADTQYF. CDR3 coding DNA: TGTGCCATTACGGGCCTCTCGGCAGATACGCAGTATTTT.

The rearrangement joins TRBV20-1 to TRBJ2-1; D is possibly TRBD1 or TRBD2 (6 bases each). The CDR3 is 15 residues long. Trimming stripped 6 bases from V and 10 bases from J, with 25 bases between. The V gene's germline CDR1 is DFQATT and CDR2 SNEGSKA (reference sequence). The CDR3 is CSAPWGARAQAEQFF. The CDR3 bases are TGCAGTGCCCCGTGGGGGGCCCGGGCCCAGGCCGAGCAGTTCTTC.

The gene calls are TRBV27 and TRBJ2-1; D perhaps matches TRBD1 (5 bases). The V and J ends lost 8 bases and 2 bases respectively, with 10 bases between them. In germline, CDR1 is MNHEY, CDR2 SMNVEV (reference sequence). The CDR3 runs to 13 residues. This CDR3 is CASADRTYNEQFF. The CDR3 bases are TGTGCCAGCGCCGACAGAACCTACAATGAGCAGTTCTTC.

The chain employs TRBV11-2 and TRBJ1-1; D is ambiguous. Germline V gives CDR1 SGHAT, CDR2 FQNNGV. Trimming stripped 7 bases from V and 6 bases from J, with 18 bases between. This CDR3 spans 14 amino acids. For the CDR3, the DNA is TGTGCCAGCATCAAATGGTCAGATAACGCTGAAGCTTTCTTT. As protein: CASIKWSDNAEAFF. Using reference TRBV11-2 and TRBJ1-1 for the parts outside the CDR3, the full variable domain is EAGVAQSPRYKIIEKRQSVAFWCNPISGHATLYWYQQILGQGPKLLIQFQNNGVVDDSQLPKDRFSAERLKGVDSTLKIQPAKLEDSAVYLCASIKWSDNAEAFFGQGTRLTVV.

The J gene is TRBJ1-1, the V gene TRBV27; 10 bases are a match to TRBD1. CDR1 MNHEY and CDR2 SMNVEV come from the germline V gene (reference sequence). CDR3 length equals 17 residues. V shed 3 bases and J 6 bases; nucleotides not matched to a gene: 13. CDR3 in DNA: TGTGCCAGCAGTTTTACGGGACAGGGGCCGTTCGGCGCTGAAGCTTTCTTT. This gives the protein CASSFTGQGPFGAEAFF.

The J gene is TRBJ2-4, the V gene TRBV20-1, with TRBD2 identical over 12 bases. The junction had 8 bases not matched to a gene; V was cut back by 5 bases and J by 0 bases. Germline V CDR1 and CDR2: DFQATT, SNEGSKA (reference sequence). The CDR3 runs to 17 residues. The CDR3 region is CSAYSTSGGLAKNIQYF. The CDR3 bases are TGCAGTGCTTACTCGACTAGCGGGGGACTAGCCAAAAACATTCAGTACTTC.

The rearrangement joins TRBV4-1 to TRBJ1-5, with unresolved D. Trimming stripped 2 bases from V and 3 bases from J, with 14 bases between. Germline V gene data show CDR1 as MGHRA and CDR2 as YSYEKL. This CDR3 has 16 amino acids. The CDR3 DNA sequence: TGCGCCAGCAGCCAAAATCTCTGGGGTACCAATCAGCCCCAGCATTTT. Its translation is CASSQNLWGTNQPQHF.

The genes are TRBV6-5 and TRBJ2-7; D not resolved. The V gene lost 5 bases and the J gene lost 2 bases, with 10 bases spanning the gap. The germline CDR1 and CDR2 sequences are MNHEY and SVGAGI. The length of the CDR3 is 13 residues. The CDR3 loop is CASSVGFAYEQYF. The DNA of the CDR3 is TGTGCCAGCAGTGTAGGGTTCGCCTACGAGCAGTACTTC.

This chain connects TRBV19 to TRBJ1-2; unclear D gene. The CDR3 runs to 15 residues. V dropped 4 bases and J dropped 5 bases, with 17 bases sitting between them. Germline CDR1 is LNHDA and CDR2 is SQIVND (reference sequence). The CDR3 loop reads CASSNRYGSQYGYTF. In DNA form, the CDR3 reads TGTGCCAGTAGTAACCGATACGGGTCACAATATGGCTACACCTTC.

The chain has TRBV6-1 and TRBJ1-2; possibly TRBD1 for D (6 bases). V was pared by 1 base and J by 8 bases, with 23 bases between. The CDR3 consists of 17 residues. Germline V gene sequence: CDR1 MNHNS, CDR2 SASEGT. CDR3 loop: CASSEENPAGQHGGYTF. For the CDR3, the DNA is TGTGCCAGCAGTGAAGAGAACCCTGCGGGACAACATGGAGGCTACACCTTC.

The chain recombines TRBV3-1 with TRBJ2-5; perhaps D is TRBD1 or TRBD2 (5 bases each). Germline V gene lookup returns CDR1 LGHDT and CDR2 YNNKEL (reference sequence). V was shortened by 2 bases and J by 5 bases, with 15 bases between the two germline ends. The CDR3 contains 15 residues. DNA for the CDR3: TGTGCCAGCAGCCAACCTAGCAGGGCGAGGGAGACCCAGTACTTC. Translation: CASSQPSRARETQYF.

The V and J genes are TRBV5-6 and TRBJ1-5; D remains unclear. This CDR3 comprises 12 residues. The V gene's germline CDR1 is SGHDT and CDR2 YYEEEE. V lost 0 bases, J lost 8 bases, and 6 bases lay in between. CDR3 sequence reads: CASSLGVEPQHF. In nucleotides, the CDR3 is TGTGCCAGCAGCTTGGGGGTAGAGCCCCAGCATTTT.

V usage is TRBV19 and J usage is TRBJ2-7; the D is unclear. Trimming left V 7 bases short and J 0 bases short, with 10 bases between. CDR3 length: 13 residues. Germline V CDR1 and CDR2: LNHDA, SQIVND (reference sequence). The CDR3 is CASTARNSYEQYF. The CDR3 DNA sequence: TGTGCCAGTACGGCCAGAAACTCCTACGAGCAGTACTTC.

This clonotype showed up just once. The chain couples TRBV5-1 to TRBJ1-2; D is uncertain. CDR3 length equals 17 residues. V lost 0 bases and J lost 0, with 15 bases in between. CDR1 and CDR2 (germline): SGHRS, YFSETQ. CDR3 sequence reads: CASSLDGIGLSNYGYTF. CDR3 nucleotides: TGCGCCAGCAGCTTGGATGGGATAGGACTTTCTAACTATGGCTACACCTTC.

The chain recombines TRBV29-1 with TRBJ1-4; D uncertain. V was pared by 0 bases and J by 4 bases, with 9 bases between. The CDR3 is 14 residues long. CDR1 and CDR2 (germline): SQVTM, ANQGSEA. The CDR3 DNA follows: TGCAGCGTTGAAGATTTAGGGTTTAATGAAAAACTGTTTTTT. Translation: CSVEDLGFNEKLFF.

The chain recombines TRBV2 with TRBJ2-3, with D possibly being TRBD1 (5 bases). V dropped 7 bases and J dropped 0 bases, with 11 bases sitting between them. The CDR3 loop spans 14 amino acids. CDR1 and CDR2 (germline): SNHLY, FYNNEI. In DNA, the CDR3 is TGTGCCAGCATTACAGGCTCCAGCACAGATACGCAGTATTTT. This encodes CASITGSSTDTQYF.

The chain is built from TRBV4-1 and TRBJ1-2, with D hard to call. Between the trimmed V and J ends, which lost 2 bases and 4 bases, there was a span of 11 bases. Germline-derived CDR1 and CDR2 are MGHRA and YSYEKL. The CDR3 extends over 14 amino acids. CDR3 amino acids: CASSQIGPAYGYTF. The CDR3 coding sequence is TGCGCCAGCAGCCAAATTGGGCCAGCCTATGGCTACACCTTC.

Here the CDR3 reads CASSPGVEGYGYTF. CDR3 DNA: TGTGCCAGCAGTCCCGGGGTGGAGGGCTATGGCTACACCTTC. J is TRBJ1-2 and V is TRBV27; D is ambiguous. The germline V and J ends were trimmed by 5 bases and 4 bases, with 14 bases remaining between them. The CDR3 totals 14 residues. Per germline, CDR1 MNHEY and CDR2 SMNVEV (reference sequence).